Sequencing of this TCR beta chain was carried out in a study of blood T cell repertoires in COVID-19. Overall study: PBMCs, B-cell-depleted T cells, or T cells provided the cDNA or gDNA that made up the material.

V was trimmed by 4 bases and J by 9 bases, leaving 11 bases between them. Germline V gene lookup returns CDR1 SGHRS and CDR2 YFSETQ. This CDR3 is 12 amino acids long. Using immunoSEQ multiplex PCR, the repertoire was profiled, and TCRdb retains in-frame clones only, with some absent. The sample lists about 200,000 clones, about 82% occurring once. This receptor was taken from a man in his fifties or sixties with COVID-19, enrolled during active disease. The sequencing input was peripheral blood. The chain joins TRBV5-1 to TRBJ2-1, with unresolved D. CDR3 in amino acids: CASSPDIGEQFF. The CDR3, as DNA: TGCGCCAGCAGCCCAGACATAGGTGAGCAGTTCTTC.